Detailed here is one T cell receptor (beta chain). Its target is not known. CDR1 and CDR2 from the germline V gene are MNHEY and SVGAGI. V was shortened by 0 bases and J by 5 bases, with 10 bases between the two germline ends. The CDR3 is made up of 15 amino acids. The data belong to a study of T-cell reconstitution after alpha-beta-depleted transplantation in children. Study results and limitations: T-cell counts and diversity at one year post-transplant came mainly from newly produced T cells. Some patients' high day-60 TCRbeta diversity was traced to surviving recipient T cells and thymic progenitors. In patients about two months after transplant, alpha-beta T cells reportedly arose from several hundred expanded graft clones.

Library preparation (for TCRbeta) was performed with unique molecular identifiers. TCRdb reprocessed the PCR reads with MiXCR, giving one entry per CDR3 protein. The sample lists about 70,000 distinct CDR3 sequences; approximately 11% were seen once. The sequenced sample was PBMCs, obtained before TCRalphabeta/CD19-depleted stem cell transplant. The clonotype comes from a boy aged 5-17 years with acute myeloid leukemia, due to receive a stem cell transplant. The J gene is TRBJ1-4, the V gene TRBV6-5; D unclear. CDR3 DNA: TGTGCCAGCAGTTACTCGCGGACGGGGAATGAAAAACTGTTTTTT. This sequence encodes CASSYSRTGNEKLFF.